A single T cell receptor beta chain is shown here with its context. The antigen is not known. It was with 60 Vbeta and 13 Jbeta primers that the PCR ran. This table comes from immunoSEQ multiplex PCR, and its TCRdb copy is limited to in-frame clones, with some not included. The table lists more than 95,000 clones, about four fifths of them singletons, with around 1.7% in the top ten. The record originates from a study of cytomegalovirus exposure and HLA in healthy donors. Points from the study as a whole: Reportedly, HLA-A and HLA-B alleles of most subjects were accurately predicted from TCR beta. In vitro testing confirmed a few CMV-associated chains as specific for CMV antigens.

Sequencing was carried out using PBMCs. This receptor was obtained from a woman under 30 in good health and CMV-seronegative.

The CDR3 region has the DNA TGTGCCAGCAGTCAAACGACAGGGGGCGTTGGAGGCTACACCTTC. It specifies CASSQTTGGVGGYTF. The rearrangement links TRBV6-5 to TRBJ1-2, with 10 bases that match TRBD1. CDR3 size: 15 residues. The V and J ends lost 5 bases and 8 bases, in that order; junction bases with no gene match: 11. CDR1 MNHEY and CDR2 SVGAGI come from the germline V gene.